This record covers a single T cell receptor beta chain. What it binds is unknown. The germline V gene has CDR1 MNHEY and CDR2 SVGEGT. With 4 bases removed from V and 3 bases from J, the gap between germline ends came to 10 bases. The CDR3 loop spans 14 amino acids. This entry comes from a study of blood T cells in healthy people across ages. Next came a second PCR, run for about 6 to 12 cycles, which used a sample-barcoded 5' primer along with a J-beta primer mix. TCRdb fed the 5' RACE reads into MiXCR, producing one record per CDR3 protein. This table has fewer than 600,000 distinct CDR3 sequences, about 29% appearing once. General observations from the study: In the absence of known donor CMV status, changes in expanded clonotypes were possibly confounded. TCR beta diversity per million T cells fell roughly linearly with age.

These records were also assigned to another study, of T cells of mothers and their children. That investigation notes: Reverse transcription into cDNA received all extracted RNA, at around 1.5 ug per 15 ul.

The rearrangement uses TRBV6-2 or TRBV6-3 and TRBJ1-5; D is uncertain. What was sequenced was blood. The receptor's source is a boy younger than 10 in good health. The CDR3 here is CASSLLRSNQPQHF. CDR3 nucleotides: TGTGCCAGCAGTTTACTTCGGTCCAATCAGCCCCAGCATTTT.